This T cell receptor beta chain emerged from a study of cytomegalovirus exposure and HLA in healthy donors. General observations from the study: The authors excluded some V segments, including TRBV6-2 and TRBV6-3, as indistinguishable. It was confirmed in vitro that a few of the CMV-associated chains were specific for CMV antigens.

A remark on this clone: Its antigen is unknown.

CDR3 length: 13 amino acids. V dropped 5 bases and J dropped 8; count of bases not matched to a gene: 5. Germline CDR1 MNHEY, CDR2 SMNVEV (reference sequence). Vbeta (60) and Jbeta (13) primers were used in the PCR. Repertoires were generated with immunoSEQ multiplex PCR, while TCRdb's copy carries only in-frame clones and drops some. The top ten hold about 9.3% of the sample, which has around 90,000 clones, more than 65% seen once. The rearrangement joins TRBV27 to TRBJ1-4; 7 nucleotides match TRBD1. The receptor was derived from a human donor in good health. The sequenced material came from PBMCs. The CDR3 DNA follows: TGTGCCAGCAGTACCTGGGACAGCGAAAAACTGTTTTTT. This gives the protein CASSTWDSEKLFF. The full variable domain, its missing parts supplied by reference TRBV27 and TRBJ1-4, is EAQVTQNPRYLITVTGKKLTVTCSQNMNHEYMSWYRQDPGLGLRQIYYSMNVEVTDKGDVPEGYKVSRKEKRNFPLILESPSPNQTSLYFCASSTWDSEKLFFGSGTQLSVL.